These 22 T cell receptor beta chains share one sample of origin, sequenced in a study of monozygotic twins with inflammatory bowel disease. TCRdb re-called the 5' RACE reads; one entry per CDR3 protein, DNA not given. In all, the sample yields around 380,000 distinct CDR3 sequences. What was sequenced was blood. The receptors were gathered from a human donor with ulcerative colitis or Crohn's disease, or a healthy co-twin of an affected twin (not recorded which).

The chain has TRBV5-1 and TRBJ2-7; lacking DNA, the TRBD1 call made by TCRdb goes unchecked. CDR1 and CDR2 (germline): SGHRS, YFSETQ. The CDR3 sequence is 15 residues long. CDR3 loop: CASSDPGTGTYEQYF.

The chain is built from TRBV19 and TRBJ1-1; the TRBD1 assignment by TCRdb is unverifiable without DNA. This CDR3 comprises 16 residues. CDR1 and CDR2 from the germline V gene are LNHDA and SQIVND (reference sequence). The CDR3 reads CASSEPTGQVNTEAFF.

The gene calls are TRBV25-1 and TRBJ2-7. Germline V gives CDR1 MGHDK, CDR2 SYGVNS. The CDR3 is 14 amino acids. The CDR3 region is CAGPRRQVNYEQYF.

This chain connects TRBV5-1 to TRBJ2-7; the TRBD2 assignment by TCRdb is unverifiable without DNA. This CDR3 has 13 residues. Germline values: CDR1 SGHRS, CDR2 YFSETQ. This chain's CDR3 is CASSVDGGGEQYF.

The chain links TRBV9 to TRBJ2-1; the TRBD2 assignment by TCRdb is unverifiable without DNA. Germline V gene data show CDR1 as SGDLS and CDR2 as YYNGEE. This CDR3 region has 15 residues. CDR3 in amino acids: CASSASAGSVSEQFF.

The chain couples TRBV28 to TRBJ2-2; the TRBD1 assignment by TCRdb is unverifiable without DNA. Germline V gene lookup returns CDR1 MDHEN and CDR2 SYDVKM. The CDR3 has 16 residues. The CDR3 sequence is CASSLTGALKSGELFF. Supplemented by reference TRBV28 and TRBJ2-2, the full variable domain reads DVKVTQSSRYLVKRTGEKVFLECVQDMDHENMFWYRQDPGLGLRLIYFSYDVKMKEKGDIPEGYSVSREKKERFSLILESASTNQTSMYLCASSLTGALKSGELFFGEGSRLTVL.

This chain uses TRBV12-3 or TRBV12-4 with TRBJ1-2; TCRdb outputs TRBD1, but without DNA this stays unchecked. CDR3 length: 12 amino acids. CDR3 in amino acids: CAISRDNYGYTF.

The gene calls are TRBV12-3 or TRBV12-4 and TRBJ2-5; TCRdb designates TRBD2, a call that cannot be tested without DNA. The CDR3 loop spans 16 amino acids. CDR3 amino acids: CASSFLAGGPRETQYF.

The gene calls are TRBV6-1 and TRBJ1-1; as DNA is missing, the TRBD1 call by TCRdb cannot be tested. The V gene's germline CDR1 is MNHNS and CDR2 SASEGT. The CDR3 runs 15 residues. Here the CDR3 reads CASRSRGGWGTEAFF.

Here the CDR3 reads CASSRTDQSDTQYF. The rearrangement uses TRBV13 and TRBJ2-3; TCRdb proposes TRBD2, but this gene call is untestable without DNA. This CDR3 comprises 14 residues. Germline V gene sequence: CDR1 PRHDT, CDR2 FYEKMQ (reference sequence).

The rearrangement joins TRBV20-1 to TRBJ2-2. Germline V gene lookup returns CDR1 DFQATT and CDR2 SNEGSKA (reference sequence). This CDR3 region has 11 residues. The chain's CDR3 is CSAVNTGELFF.

This chain uses TRBV4-3 with TRBJ2-3; TCRdb picks TRBD1, but there is no DNA to check that call. The V gene's germline CDR1 is LGHNA and CDR2 YSLEER. CDR3 length: 17 amino acids. The CDR3 protein is CASSQEKGTRGPDTQYF.

This chain joins TRBV7-2 and TRBJ2-5. Looked up from germline, CDR1 is SGHTA and CDR2 is FQGNSA. This CDR3 is 14 amino acids long. This CDR3 reads CASSLGRAQETQYF.

The V and J genes are TRBV7-9 and TRBJ2-2; the TRBD1 assignment by TCRdb is unverifiable without DNA. Germline V gives CDR1 SEHNR, CDR2 FQNEAQ (reference sequence). CDR3 length equals 16 residues. CDR3 protein: CASSLSAGKGTGELFF.

V gene TRBV5-1 combines with J gene TRBJ2-7. Germline assignment: CDR1 SGHRS and CDR2 YFSETQ. There are 13 residues in the CDR3. CDR3 sequence: CASSSTGSYEQYF.

This rearrangement joins TRBV20-1 to TRBJ2-2. The CDR3 runs to 13 residues. Germline CDR1 DFQATT, CDR2 SNEGSKA (reference sequence). This CDR3 reads CSARVTNTGELFF.

The V gene is TRBV5-1, the J gene TRBJ2-7. From germline, CDR1 is SGHRS and CDR2 YFSETQ. This CDR3 has 14 amino acids. CDR3 loop: CASSIPGRPDEQYF.

The chain carries TRBV30 and TRBJ1-5. Germline assignment: CDR1 GTSNPN and CDR2 SVGIG (reference sequence). This CDR3 has 13 amino acids. The CDR3 protein is CAWSPNISQPQHF.

Here the CDR3 reads CASSPLGARGNTIYF. This sequence joins TRBV7-2 and TRBJ1-3. This CDR3 contains 15 residues. Germline V gene sequence: CDR1 SGHTA, CDR2 FQGNSA.

The gene calls are TRBV11-2 and TRBJ2-1; TCRdb's D call, TRBD2, is unchecked because there is no DNA. The CDR3 has 14 amino acids. Per the germline V gene, CDR1 is SGHAT and CDR2 is FQNNGV. CDR3 sequence reads: CAARGGRGDNEQFF.

The chain carries TRBV20-1 and TRBJ1-2. Germline assignment: CDR1 DFQATT and CDR2 SNEGSKA (reference sequence). CDR3 length equals 16 residues. CDR3 residues: CSARDSLAAGSYGYTF.

V is TRBV19 and J is TRBJ2-7; as DNA is missing, the TRBD1 call by TCRdb cannot be tested. CDR1 is LNHDA, CDR2 SQIVND, per germline (reference sequence). This CDR3 is built from 15 residues. Here the CDR3 reads CASSRDKGATYEQYF.